These 5 T cell receptor beta chains were sequenced from one sample in a study of blood T cells in healthy people across ages. The use of a sample-barcoded 5' primer and a J-beta primer mix characterized a second PCR of about 6 to 12 cycles. TCRdb re-analysed the 5' RACE reads in MiXCR, keeping a single row per CDR3 protein. The sample records 1 million or so distinct CDR3 sequences, under 30% being singletons. This same sample was also part of a study on T cells of mothers and their children.

The sequencing input was blood. The source of these receptors is a girl aged 2 to 10 in good health.

V and J are TRBV29-1 and TRBJ2-1; 10 nucleotides align to TRBD1. The DNA end favors TRBJ2-7, so the J call may be wrong. Per the germline V gene, CDR1 is SQVTM and CDR2 is ANQGSEA. The CDR3 covers 12 residues. The CDR3 loop is CSGGGQGNEQYF. CDR3 DNA sequence: TGCAGCGGGGGGGGACAGGGGAACGAGCAGTACTTC.

The genes are TRBV6-2 or TRBV6-3 and TRBJ2-3, with D possibly called TRBD1 or TRBD2 (5 bases each). The CDR3 length is 15 residues. Germline V CDR1 and CDR2: MNHEY, SVGEGT. The V end was cut by 2 bases, the J end by 1 base, with 10 bases between. The CDR3 sequence: CASSYVQGGTDTQYF. The CDR3 bases are TGTGCCAGCAGTTACGTCCAGGGAGGCACAGATACGCAGTATTTT.

This clonotype has just a few counts. The J gene is TRBJ2-7, the V gene TRBV7-9; perhaps D is TRBD1 or TRBD2 (5 bases each). The ends were cut back, 5 bases at V and 3 bases at J, with 17 bases in the middle. Germline CDR1 is SEHNR and CDR2 is FQNEAQ (reference sequence). There are 15 residues in the CDR3. The CDR3, as DNA: TGTGCCAGCAGCGACCAGAGGATTGGGGGCTACGAGCAGTACTTC. This translates into CASSDQRIGGYEQYF.

The rearrangement uses TRBV5-4 and TRBJ1-2, with TRBD1 as a possible D gene (6 bases). V lost 5 bases, J lost 4 bases, and 18 bases lay in between. From germline, CDR1 is SGHNT and CDR2 YYREEE (reference sequence). The CDR3 is made up of 15 amino acids. CDR3 sequence (DNA): TGTGCCAGCAGGCCCTGGGACAACGTCGTCTATGGCTACACCTTC. This codes for CASRPWDNVVYGYTF.

J is TRBJ2-5 and V is TRBV20-1; the match to TRBD2 covers 7 bases. CDR3 size: 15 residues. Trimming removed 3 bases from V and 5 bases from J; junction bases left unmatched: 12. Germline loops: CDR1 DFQATT, CDR2 SNEGSKA (reference sequence). Here the CDR3 reads CSARASGTVEETQYF. CDR3 coding DNA: TGCAGTGCTAGGGCTAGCGGAACTGTGGAGGAGACCCAGTACTTC.